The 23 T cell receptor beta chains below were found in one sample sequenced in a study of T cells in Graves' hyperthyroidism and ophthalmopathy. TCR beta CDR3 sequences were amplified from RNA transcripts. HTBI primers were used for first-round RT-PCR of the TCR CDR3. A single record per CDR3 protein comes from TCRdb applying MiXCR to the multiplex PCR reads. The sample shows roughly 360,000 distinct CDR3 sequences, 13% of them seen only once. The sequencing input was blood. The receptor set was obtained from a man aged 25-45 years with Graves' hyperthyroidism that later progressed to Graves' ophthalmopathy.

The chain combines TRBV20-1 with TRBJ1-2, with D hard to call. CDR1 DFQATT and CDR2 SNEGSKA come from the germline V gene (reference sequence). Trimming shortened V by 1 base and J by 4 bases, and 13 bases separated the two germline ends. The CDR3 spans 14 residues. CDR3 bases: TGCAGTGCTAGAGCCGAGATGGGCTCCTATGGCTACACCTTC. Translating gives CSARAEMGSYGYTF.

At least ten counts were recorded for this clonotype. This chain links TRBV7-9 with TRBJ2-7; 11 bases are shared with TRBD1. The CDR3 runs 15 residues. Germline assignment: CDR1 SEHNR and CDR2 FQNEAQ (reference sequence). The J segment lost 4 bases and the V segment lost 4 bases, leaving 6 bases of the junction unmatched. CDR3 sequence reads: CASSSLGQGVYEQYF. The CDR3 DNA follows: TGTGCCAGCAGCTCCCTGGGACAGGGGGTTTACGAGCAGTACTTC.

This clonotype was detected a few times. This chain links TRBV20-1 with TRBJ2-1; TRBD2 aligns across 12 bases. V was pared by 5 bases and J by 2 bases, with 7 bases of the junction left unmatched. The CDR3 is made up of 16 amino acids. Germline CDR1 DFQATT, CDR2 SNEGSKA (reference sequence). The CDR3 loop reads CSAGGLAGGPYNEQFF. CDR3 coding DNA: TGCAGTGCTGGAGGGCTAGCGGGGGGGCCCTACAATGAGCAGTTCTTC.

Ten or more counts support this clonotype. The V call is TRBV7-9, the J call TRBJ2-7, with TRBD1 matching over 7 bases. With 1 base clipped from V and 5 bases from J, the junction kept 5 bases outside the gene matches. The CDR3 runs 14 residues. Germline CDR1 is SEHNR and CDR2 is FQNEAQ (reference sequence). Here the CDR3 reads CASSLVTGKDEQYF. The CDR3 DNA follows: TGTGCCAGCAGCTTAGTGACAGGGAAAGACGAGCAGTACTTC. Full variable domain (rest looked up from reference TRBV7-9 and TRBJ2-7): DTGVSQNPRHKITKRGQNVTFRCDPISEHNRLYWYRQTLGQGPEFLTYFQNEAQLEKSRLLSDRFSAERPKGSFSTLEIQRTEQGDSAMYLCASSLVTGKDEQYFGPGTRLTVT.

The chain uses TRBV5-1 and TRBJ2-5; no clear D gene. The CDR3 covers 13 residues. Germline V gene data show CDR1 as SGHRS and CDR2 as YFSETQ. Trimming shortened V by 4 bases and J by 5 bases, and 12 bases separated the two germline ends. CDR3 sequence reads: CASSLLGPETQYF. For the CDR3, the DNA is TGCGCCAGCAGCCTTCTAGGGCCCGAGACCCAGTACTTC.

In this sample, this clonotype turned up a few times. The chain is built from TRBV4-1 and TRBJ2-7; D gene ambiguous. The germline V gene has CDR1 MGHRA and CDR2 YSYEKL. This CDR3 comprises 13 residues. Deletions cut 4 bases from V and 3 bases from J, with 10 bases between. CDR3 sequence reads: CASSPSILYEQYF. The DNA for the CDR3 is TGCGCCAGCAGCCCGTCGATCCTCTACGAGCAGTACTTC.

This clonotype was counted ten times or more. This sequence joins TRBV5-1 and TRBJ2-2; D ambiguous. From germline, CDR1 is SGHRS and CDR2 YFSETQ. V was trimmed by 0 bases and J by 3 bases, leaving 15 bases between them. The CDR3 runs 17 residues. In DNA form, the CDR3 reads TGCGCCAGCAGCTTGGGACCCCCGGAATACCACACCGGGGAGCTGTTTTTT. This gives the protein CASSLGPPEYHTGELFF.

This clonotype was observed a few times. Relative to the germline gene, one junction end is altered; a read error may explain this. In DNA form, the CDR3 reads TGTGCCGGCAGTGATACGAGGGGCGGACTGAACACCGGGGAGCTGTTTTTT. The encoded protein is CAGSDTRGGLNTGELFF. The rearrangement joins TRBV6-4 to TRBJ2-2, with D perhaps assigned TRBD1 or TRBD2 (5 bases each). The CDR3 has 17 amino acids. Germline CDR1 reads MRHNA; CDR2 reads SNTAGT.

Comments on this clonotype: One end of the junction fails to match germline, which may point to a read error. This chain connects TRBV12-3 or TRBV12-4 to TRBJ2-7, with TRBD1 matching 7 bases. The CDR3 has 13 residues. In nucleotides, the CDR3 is TGTGCCAGCAGTAGGGACAGCTCCCACGAGCAGTACTTC. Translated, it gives CASSRDSSHEQYF.

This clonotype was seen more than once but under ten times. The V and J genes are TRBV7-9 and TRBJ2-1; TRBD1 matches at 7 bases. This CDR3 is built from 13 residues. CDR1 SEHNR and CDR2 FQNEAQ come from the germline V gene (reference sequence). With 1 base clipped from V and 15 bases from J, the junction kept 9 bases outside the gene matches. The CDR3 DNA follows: TGTGCCAGCAGCTTAGTCTCCGGACAGGATTTGTTCTTC. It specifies CASSLVSGQDLFF.

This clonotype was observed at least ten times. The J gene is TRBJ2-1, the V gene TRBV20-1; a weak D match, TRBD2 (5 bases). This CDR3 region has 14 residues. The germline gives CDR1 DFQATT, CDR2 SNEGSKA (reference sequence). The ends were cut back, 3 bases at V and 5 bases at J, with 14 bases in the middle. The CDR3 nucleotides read TGCAGTGCTAGTGCTGGAGGTCTGAACAATGAGCAGTTCTTC. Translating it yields CSASAGGLNNEQFF.

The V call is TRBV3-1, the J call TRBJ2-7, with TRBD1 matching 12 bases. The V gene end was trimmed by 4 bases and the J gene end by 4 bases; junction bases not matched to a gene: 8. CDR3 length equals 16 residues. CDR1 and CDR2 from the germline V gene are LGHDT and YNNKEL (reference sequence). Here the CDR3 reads CASSPLGTGGQYEQYF. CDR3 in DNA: TGTGCCAGCAGCCCGCTAGGGACAGGGGGCCAGTACGAGCAGTACTTC.

The CDR3 spells CASSPMTGGFGNTIYF. CDR3 DNA sequence: TGTGCCAGCAGTCCAATGACAGGGGGCTTTGGAAACACCATATATTTT. The chain couples TRBV27 to TRBJ1-3; 10 bases are a match to TRBD1. In germline, CDR1 is MNHEY, CDR2 SMNVEV (reference sequence). V shed 5 bases, J shed 3 bases, and the junction held 7 bases outside the gene matches. The CDR3 extends over 16 amino acids.

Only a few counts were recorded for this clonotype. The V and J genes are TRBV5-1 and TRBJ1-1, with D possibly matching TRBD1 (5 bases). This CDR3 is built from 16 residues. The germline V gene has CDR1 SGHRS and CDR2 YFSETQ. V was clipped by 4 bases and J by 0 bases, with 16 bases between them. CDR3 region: CASSVDTRGVNTEAFF. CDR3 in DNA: TGCGCCAGCAGCGTGGACACTAGAGGGGTGAACACTGAAGCTTTCTTT.

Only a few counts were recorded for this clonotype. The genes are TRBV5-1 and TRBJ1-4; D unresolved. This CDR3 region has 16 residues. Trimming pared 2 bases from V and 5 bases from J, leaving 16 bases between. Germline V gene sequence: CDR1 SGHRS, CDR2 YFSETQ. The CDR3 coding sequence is TGCGCCAGCAGCTTAAGTAATCCGCTCCTCAATGAAAAACTGTTTTTT. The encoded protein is CASSLSNPLLNEKLFF.

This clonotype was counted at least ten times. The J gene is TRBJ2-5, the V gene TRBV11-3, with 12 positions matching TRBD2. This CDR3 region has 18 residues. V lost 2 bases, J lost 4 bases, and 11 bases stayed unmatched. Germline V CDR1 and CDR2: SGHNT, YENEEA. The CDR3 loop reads CASSLTRTSGDTGETQYF. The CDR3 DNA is TGTGCCAGCAGCTTAACCCGGACTAGCGGGGACACGGGAGAGACCCAGTACTTC.

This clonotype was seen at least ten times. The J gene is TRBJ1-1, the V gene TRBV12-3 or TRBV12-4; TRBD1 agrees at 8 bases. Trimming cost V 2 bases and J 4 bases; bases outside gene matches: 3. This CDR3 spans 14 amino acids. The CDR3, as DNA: TGTGCCAGCAGTTTAAGGACAGGGAGCACTGAAGCTTTCTTT. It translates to CASSLRTGSTEAFF.

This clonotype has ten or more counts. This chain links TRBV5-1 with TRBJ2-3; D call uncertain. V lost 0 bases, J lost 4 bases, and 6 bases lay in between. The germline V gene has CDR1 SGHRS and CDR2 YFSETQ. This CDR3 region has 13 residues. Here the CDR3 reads CASSLATPDTQYF. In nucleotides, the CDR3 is TGCGCCAGCAGCTTGGCCACCCCAGATACGCAGTATTTT. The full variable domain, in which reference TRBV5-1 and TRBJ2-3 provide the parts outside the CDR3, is KAGVTQTPRYLIKTRGQQVTLSCSPISGHRSVSWYQQTPGQGLQFLFEYFSETQRNKGNFPGRFSGRQFSNSRSEMNVSTLELGDSALYLCASSLATPDTQYFGPGTRLTVL.

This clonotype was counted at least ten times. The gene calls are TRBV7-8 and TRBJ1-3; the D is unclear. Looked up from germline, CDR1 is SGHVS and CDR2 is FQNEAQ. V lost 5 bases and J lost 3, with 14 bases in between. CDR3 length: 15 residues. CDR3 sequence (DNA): TGTGCCAGCAGCCTTGGACCGGGAATTGGAAACACCATATATTTT. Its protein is CASSLGPGIGNTIYF.

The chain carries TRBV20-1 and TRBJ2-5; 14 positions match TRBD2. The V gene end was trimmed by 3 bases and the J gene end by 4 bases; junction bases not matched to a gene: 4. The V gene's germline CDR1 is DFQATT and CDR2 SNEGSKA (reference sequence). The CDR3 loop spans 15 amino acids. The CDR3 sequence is CSASGLAGGGETQYF. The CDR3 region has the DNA TGCAGTGCTAGCGGACTAGCGGGGGGAGGAGAGACCCAGTACTTC.

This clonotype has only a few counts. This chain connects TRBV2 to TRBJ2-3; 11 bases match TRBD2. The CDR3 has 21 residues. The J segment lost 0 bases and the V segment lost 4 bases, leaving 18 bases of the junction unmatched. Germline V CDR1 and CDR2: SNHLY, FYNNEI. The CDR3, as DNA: TGTGCCAGCAGTGGCAGTCCCCGCGGGCTAGCGGGGGGCTCTAGCACAGATACGCAGTATTTT. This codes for CASSGSPRGLAGGSSTDTQYF.

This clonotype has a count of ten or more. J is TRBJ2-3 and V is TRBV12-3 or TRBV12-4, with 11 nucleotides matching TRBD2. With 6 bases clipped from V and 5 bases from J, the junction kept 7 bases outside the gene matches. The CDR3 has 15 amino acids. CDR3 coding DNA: TGTGCCAGCAGCCAACTAGCGGGGGCAGTAGATACGCAGTATTTT. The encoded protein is CASSQLAGAVDTQYF.

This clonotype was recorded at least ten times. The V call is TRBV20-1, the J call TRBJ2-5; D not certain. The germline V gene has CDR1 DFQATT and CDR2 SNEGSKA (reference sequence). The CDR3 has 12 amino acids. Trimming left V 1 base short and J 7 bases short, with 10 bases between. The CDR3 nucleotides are TGCAGTGCTAGAGGGGATTTGGGGACCCAGTACTTC. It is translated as CSARGDLGTQYF.